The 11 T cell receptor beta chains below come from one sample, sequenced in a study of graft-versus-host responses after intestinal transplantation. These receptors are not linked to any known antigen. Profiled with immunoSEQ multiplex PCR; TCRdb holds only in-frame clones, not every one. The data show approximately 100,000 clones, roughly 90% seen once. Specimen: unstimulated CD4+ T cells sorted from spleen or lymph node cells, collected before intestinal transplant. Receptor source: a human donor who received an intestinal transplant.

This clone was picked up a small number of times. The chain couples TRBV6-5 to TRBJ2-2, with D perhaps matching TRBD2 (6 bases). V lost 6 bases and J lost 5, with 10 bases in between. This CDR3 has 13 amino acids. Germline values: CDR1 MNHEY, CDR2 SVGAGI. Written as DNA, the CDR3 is TGTGCCAGCAGGCCCGGGACTACCGGGGAGCTGTTTTTT. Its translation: CASRPGTTGELFF.

CDR3 region: CASSHTGGTDGYTF. The CDR3 DNA reads TGTGCCAGCAGTCACACAGGGGGCACGGATGGCTACACCTTC. The chain employs TRBV6-5 and TRBJ1-2; 9 nucleotides match TRBD1. The CDR3 sequence is 14 residues long. The germline gives CDR1 MNHEY, CDR2 SVGAGI. Trimming removed 5 bases from V and 6 bases from J; junction bases left unmatched: 7.

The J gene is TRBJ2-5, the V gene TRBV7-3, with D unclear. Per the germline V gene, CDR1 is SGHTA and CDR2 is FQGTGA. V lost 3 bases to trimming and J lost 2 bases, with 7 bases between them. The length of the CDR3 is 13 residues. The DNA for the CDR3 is TGTGCCAGCAGCTTTGTAGATCAAGAGACCCAGTACTTC. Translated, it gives CASSFVDQETQYF.

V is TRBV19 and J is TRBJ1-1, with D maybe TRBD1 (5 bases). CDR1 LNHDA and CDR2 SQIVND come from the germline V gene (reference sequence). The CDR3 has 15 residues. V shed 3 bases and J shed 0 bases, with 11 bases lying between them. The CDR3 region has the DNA TGTGCCAGTAGTATCGGTCGGGGCCTGAACACTGAAGCTTTCTTT. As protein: CASSIGRGLNTEAFF.

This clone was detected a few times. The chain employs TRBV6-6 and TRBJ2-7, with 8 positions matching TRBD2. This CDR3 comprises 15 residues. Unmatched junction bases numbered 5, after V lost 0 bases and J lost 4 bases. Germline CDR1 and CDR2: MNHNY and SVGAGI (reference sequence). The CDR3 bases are TGTGCCAGCAGTTACTCTGGTAGCGGGGTTTACGAGCAGTACTTC. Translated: CASSYSGSGVYEQYF.

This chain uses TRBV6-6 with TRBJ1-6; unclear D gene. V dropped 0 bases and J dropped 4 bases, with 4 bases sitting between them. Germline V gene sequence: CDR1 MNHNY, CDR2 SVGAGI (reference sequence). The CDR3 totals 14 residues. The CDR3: CASSYSTYNSPLHF. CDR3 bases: TGTGCCAGCAGTTACTCGACATATAATTCACCCCTCCACTTT.

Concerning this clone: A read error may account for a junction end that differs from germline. CDR3 loop: CASSLDRVGGYTF. CDR3 bases: TGTGCCAGCAGCTTGGACAGGGTGGGCGGCTACACCTTC. This chain links TRBV5-1 with TRBJ1-2; 8 nucleotides match TRBD1. Germline-derived CDR1 and CDR2 are SGHRS and YFSETQ. This CDR3 contains 13 residues.

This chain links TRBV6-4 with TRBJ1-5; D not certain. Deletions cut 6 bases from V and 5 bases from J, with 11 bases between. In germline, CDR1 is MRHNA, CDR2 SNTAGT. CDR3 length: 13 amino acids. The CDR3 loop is CASSPERDQPQHF. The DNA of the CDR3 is TGTGCCAGCAGCCCTGAAAGGGATCAGCCCCAGCATTTT.

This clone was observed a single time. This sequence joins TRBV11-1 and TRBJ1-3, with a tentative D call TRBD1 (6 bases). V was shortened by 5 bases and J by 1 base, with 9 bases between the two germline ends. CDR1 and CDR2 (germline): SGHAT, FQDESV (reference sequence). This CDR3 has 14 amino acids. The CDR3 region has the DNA TGTGCCAGCAGCACAGGGAATTCTGGAAACACCATATATTTT. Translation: CASSTGNSGNTIYF.

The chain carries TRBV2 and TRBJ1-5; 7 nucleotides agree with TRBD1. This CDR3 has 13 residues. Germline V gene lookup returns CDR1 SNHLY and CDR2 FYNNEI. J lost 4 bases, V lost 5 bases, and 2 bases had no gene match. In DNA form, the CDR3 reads TGTGCCAGCAGTCAACAGGGGAATCAGCCCCAGCATTTT. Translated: CASSQQGNQPQHF.

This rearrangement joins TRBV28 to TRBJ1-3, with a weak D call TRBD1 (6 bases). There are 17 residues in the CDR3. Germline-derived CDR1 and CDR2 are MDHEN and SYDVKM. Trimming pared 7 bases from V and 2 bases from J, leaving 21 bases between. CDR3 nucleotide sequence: TGTGCCAGCAATCATCCCAGGGGAATTCCTGCTGGAAACACCATATATTTT. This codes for CASNHPRGIPAGNTIYF.